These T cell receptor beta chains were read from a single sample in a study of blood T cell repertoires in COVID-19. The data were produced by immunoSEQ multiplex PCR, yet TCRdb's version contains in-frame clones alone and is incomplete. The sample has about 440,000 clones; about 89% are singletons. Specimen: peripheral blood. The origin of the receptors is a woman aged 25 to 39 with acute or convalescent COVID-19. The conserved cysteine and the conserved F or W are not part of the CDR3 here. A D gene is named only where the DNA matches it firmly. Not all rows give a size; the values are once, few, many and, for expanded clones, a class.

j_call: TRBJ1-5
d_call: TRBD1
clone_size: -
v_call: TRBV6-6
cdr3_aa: ASSYRDRDQPQH

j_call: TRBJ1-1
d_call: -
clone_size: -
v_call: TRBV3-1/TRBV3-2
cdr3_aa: ASSRTGRPTEAF

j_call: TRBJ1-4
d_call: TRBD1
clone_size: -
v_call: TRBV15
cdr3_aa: ATSRRTGAVNEKLF

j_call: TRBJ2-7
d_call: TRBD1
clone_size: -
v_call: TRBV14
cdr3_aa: ASSQATGTAYEQY

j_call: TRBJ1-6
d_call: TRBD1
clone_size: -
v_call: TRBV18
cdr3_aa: ASSPGQVGNSPLH

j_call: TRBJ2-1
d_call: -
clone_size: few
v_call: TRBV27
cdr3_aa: ASSKIETGYNEQF

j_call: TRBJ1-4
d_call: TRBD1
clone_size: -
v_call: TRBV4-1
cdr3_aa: ASSQAGGRQGREKLF

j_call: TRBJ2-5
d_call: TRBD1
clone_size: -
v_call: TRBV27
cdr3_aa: ASRPGQQETQY

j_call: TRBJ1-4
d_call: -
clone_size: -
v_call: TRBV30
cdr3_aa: AWSVGGSKLF

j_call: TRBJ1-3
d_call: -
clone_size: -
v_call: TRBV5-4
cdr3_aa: ASSSTLEGSGNTIY

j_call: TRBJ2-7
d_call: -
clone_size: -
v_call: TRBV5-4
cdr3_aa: ASSLLNEQY

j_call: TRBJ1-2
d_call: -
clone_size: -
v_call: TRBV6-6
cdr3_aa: ASSHYYGLGRAYGYT

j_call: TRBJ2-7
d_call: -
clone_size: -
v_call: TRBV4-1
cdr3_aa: ASSQDFANSEQY

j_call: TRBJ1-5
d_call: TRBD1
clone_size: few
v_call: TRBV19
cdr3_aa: ASRPDRGQPQH

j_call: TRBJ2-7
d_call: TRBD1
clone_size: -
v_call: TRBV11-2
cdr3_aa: ASSDHIRGKYEQY

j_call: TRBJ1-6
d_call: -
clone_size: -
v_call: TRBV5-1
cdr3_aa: ASSLAGYGSPLH

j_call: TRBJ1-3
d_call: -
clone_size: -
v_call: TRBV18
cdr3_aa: ASSPIAGPRRNTIY

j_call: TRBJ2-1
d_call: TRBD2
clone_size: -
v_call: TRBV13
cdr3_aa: ASSPRTSGGPSYNEQF

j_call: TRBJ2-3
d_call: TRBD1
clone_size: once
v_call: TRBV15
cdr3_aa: ATSSQGESWTGGPDTQY

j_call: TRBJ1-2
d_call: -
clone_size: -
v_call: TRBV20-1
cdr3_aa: SASSGGYGYT

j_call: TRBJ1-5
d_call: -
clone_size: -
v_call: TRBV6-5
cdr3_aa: ASMDMPISPQH

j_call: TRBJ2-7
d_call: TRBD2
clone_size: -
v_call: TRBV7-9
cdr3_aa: ASSLDGTSGGSSYEQY

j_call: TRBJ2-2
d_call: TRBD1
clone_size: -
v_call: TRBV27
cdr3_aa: ASSDRDRGRSGELF

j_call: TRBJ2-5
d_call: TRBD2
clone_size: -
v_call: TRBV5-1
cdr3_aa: ASSLTLPSGGKTQY

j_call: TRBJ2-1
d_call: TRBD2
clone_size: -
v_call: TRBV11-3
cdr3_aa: ASSLGSGGLNEQF

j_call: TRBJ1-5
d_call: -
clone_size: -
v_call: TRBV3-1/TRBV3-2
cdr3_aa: ASSQYSNQPQH

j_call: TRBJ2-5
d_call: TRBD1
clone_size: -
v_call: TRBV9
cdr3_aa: ASSVAGTGGVVTQY

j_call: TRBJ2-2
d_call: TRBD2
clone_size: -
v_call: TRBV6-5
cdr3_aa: ASRPGTSGGVMF

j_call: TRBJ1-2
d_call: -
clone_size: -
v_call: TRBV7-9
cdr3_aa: ASSSRPRADYGYT

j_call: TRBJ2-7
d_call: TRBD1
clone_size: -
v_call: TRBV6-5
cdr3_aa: ASSYSRTGGVGEQY

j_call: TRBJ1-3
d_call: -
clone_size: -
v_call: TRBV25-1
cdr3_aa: ASNAIEGAHSGNTIY

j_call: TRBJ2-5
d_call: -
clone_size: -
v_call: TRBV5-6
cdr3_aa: ASSFTSPETQY